The clone carrying this T cell receptor (beta chain) was counted only a few times. Its cognate antigen is unknown. The authors reverse transcribed all of the isolated RNA, so sequencing captured expressed TCRB transcripts. Produced via immunoSEQ multiplex PCR; TCRdb's table is partial and in-frame only. The data show around 250,000 clones, less than 35% seen once. This specimen belongs to a study of beta chain features in type 1 diabetes. Germline-derived CDR1 and CDR2 are GTSNPN and SVGIG (reference sequence). The CDR3 is made up of 13 amino acids. V was shortened by 0 bases and J by 6 bases, with 11 bases between the two germline ends. Study-level findings and limits: When VDJ junctions were examined, type 1 diabetes patients showed fewer insertions and more deletions.

Sequenced sample: central memory CD4+ T cells from blood. J is TRBJ1-2 and V is TRBV30; no definite D call. The source is a man aged 25 to 45 in good health. CDR3 region: CAWSVIGLHGYTF. In DNA form, the CDR3 reads TGTGCCTGGAGTGTAATAGGTCTTCATGGCTACACCTTC.